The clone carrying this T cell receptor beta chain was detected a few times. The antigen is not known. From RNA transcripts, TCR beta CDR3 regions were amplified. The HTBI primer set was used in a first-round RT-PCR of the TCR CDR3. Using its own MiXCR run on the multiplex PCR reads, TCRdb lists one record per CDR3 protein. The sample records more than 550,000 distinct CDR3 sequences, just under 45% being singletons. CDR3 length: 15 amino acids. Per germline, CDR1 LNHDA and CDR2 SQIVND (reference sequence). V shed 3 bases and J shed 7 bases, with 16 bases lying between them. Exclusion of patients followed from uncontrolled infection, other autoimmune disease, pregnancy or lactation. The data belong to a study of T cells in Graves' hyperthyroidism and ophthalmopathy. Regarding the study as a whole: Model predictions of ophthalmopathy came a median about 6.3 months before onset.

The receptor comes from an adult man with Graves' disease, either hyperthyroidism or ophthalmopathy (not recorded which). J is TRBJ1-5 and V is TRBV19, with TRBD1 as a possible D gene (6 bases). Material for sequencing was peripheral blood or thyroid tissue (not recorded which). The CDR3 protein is CASSIYKGVDQPQHF. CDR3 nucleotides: TGTGCCAGTAGTATCTATAAGGGGGTGGACCAGCCCCAGCATTTT.